One sample yielded the 6 T cell receptor beta chains listed below, sequenced in a study of T-cell reconstitution after alpha-beta-depleted transplantation in children (dated by TCRdb to the mid-2010s). The method was PCR. Sequencing relied on an Illumina HiSeq 2500. To normalize quantification of the TCRbeta repertoire, the TCR libraries were built with molecular barcoding that relied on unique molecular identifiers. TCRdb reanalyzed the raw reads on its own, using fastp at Q25 for trimming and MiXCR for clone calling, and kept in-frame beta chains. Each entry is one CDR3 protein sequence, shown with its most common DNA and genes. The sample table lists about 400,000 distinct CDR3 sequences, roughly 21% of them with a count of one. Over 3.5% of the sample goes to the ten largest clones. This sample comprised PBMCs from the stem cell graft donor, obtained from the stem cell graft. The receptors were sampled from a human donor who donated a stem cell graft to a child with acute myeloid leukemia.

CDR3 protein: CASSLARASYEQYF. Written as DNA, the CDR3 is TGCGCCAGCAGCTTGGCCCGGGCCTCCTACGAGCAGTACTTC. The V gene is TRBV5-1, the J gene TRBJ2-7; no firm D call. Trimming left V 0 bases short and J 0 bases short, with 7 bases between. The germline CDR1 and CDR2 sequences are SGHRS and YFSETQ. The CDR3 is made up of 14 amino acids.

This clonotype was counted only a few times. The J gene is TRBJ1-2, the V gene TRBV29-1, with 7 bases identical to TRBD1. The CDR3 runs to 13 residues. V lost 7 bases to trimming and J lost 4 bases; unmatched junction nucleotides: 9. Germline-derived CDR1 and CDR2 are SQVTM and ANQGSEA. This CDR3 reads CSAQTGDGYGYTF. CDR3 DNA sequence: TGCAGCGCCCAAACAGGGGACGGCTATGGCTACACCTTC.

This clonotype has just a few counts. The chain is built from TRBV29-1 and TRBJ2-7; tentative D call: TRBD2 (5 bases). Germline CDR1 and CDR2: SQVTM and ANQGSEA. CDR3 size: 11 residues. The germline V and J ends were trimmed by 4 bases and 4 bases, with 8 bases remaining between them. This CDR3 is CSVASGYEQYF. The CDR3 nucleotides read TGCAGCGTTGCGTCGGGGTACGAGCAGTACTTC.

This clonotype was picked up a small number of times. The CDR3 is CSVEAPERVGTDTQYF. CDR3 coding DNA: TGCAGCGTTGAAGCCCCTGAGAGGGTTGGCACAGATACGCAGTATTTT. This chain connects TRBV29-1 to TRBJ2-3; D possibly corresponds to TRBD2 (5 bases). This CDR3 contains 16 residues. The V end lost 1 base, the J end lost 1 base, and 15 bases lay between the germline ends. CDR1 and CDR2 (germline): SQVTM, ANQGSEA.

At least ten counts were recorded for this clonotype. The rearrangement links TRBV28 to TRBJ2-1; 9 bases line up with TRBD1. Losses at the gene ends were 8 bases for V and 4 bases for J; bases not matched to a gene: 12. The length of the CDR3 is 16 residues. CDR1 is MDHEN and CDR2 is SYDVKM in the germline V gene. The DNA for the CDR3 is TGTGCCAGCTTCTTCGCGGGACAGGGTGCTTACAATGAGCAGTTCTTC. The encoded protein is CASFFAGQGAYNEQFF.

CDR3 in amino acids: CASSPWGEGEQYF. DNA of the CDR3: TGTGCCAGCAGCCCCTGGGGGGAGGGCGAGCAGTACTTC. The J gene is TRBJ2-7, the V gene TRBV7-2, with TRBD2 matching 7 bases. The V gene's germline CDR1 is SGHTA and CDR2 FQGNSA. This CDR3 comprises 13 residues. With V trimmed by 5 bases and J by 6 bases, 7 bases remained unmatched.